The 21 T cell receptor beta chains given below trace back to one sample, sequenced in a study of shared clonotypes between healthy human individuals. Using immunoSEQ multiplex PCR, the repertoire was profiled, and TCRdb retains in-frame clones only, with some absent. The data hold about 2 million clones, with roughly 94% observed a single time. The material sequenced was naive CD4+ T cells sorted from blood. The sample's subset: CD45RA+ positively selected. Receptor source: a man younger than 35 in good health.

The chain recombines TRBV5-4 with TRBJ2-2; D possibly corresponds to TRBD1 (6 bases). Germline V CDR1 and CDR2: SGHNT, YYREEE (reference sequence). The ends were cut back, 4 bases at V and 1 base at J, with 11 bases in the middle. The CDR3 covers 15 residues. CDR3 in amino acids: CASSPPTGNTGELFF. As DNA, the CDR3 is TGTGCCAGCAGCCCCCCGACAGGGAACACCGGGGAGCTGTTTTTT. The whole variable domain, filled in from reference TRBV5-4 and TRBJ2-2, reads ETGVTQSPTHLIKTRGQQVTLRCSSQSGHNTVSWYQQALGQGPQFIFQYYREEENGRGNFPPRFSGLQFPNYSSELNVNALELDDSALYLCASSPPTGNTGELFFGEGSRLTVL.

The V and J genes are TRBV5-4 and TRBJ2-3, with TRBD1 matching 9 bases. The CDR3 loop spans 14 amino acids. CDR1 and CDR2 from the germline V gene are SGHNT and YYREEE (reference sequence). J was trimmed by 5 bases and V by 4 bases; bases with no gene match: 5. CDR3 region: CASSEGQGGDTQYF. As DNA, the CDR3 is TGTGCCAGCAGCGAGGGACAGGGAGGAGATACGCAGTATTTT. The full variable domain, rest sourced from reference TRBV5-4 and TRBJ2-3, is ETGVTQSPTHLIKTRGQQVTLRCSSQSGHNTVSWYQQALGQGPQFIFQYYREEENGRGNFPPRFSGLQFPNYSSELNVNALELDDSALYLCASSEGQGGDTQYFGPGTRLTVL.

CDR3 bases: TGTGCCATCAGTGAGTCGGGACAGAGCTTTACCAGCTCCTACGAGCAGTACTTC. Its translation: CAISESGQSFTSSYEQYF. The rearrangement joins TRBV10-3 to TRBJ2-7; 7 positions match TRBD1. Germline loops: CDR1 ENHRY, CDR2 SYGVKD. V was clipped by 0 bases and J by 0 bases; unmatched bases: 11. The CDR3 consists of 18 residues.

This sequence joins TRBV5-8 and TRBJ2-2; D unresolved. The ends were cut back, 2 bases at V and 8 bases at J, with 4 bases in the middle. CDR3 length: 11 amino acids. Germline V gene data show CDR1 as SGHTS and CDR2 as YDEGEE. The CDR3 reads CASSFPGELFF. The DNA for the CDR3 is TGTGCCAGCAGCTTCCCGGGGGAGCTGTTTTTT.

The chain carries TRBV25-1 and TRBJ1-4; D ambiguous. The germline V and J ends were trimmed by 3 bases and 0 bases, with 11 bases remaining between them. Germline V lookup: CDR1 MGHDK, CDR2 SYGVNS. This CDR3 comprises 16 residues. In DNA form, the CDR3 reads TGTGCCAGCAGTGAGGGCCTCATAGCAACTAATGAAAAACTGTTTTTT. Residues: CASSEGLIATNEKLFF.

This chain joins TRBV11-2 and TRBJ2-5, with unresolved D. The CDR3 contains 14 residues. Germline V gives CDR1 SGHAT, CDR2 FQNNGV. The ends were cut back, 4 bases at V and 9 bases at J, with 18 bases in the middle. The CDR3 DNA reads TGTGCCAGCAGCTCCAATATAAGACCCAAGGCCCAGTACTTC. It codes for CASSSNIRPKAQYF.

This chain links TRBV6-6 with TRBJ2-7; 7 bases map to TRBD1. There are 12 residues in the CDR3. Trimming removed 8 bases from V and 3 bases from J; junction bases left unmatched: 4. The germline CDR1 and CDR2 sequences are MNHNY and SVGAGI (reference sequence). The CDR3 nucleotides are TGTGCCAGCGCCCGGGACAGCTACGAGCAGTACTTC. Residues: CASARDSYEQYF.

The chain joins TRBV4-3 to TRBJ2-5; D is undetermined. The germline CDR1 and CDR2 sequences are LGHNA and YSLEER. Trimming pared 2 bases from V and 10 bases from J, leaving 17 bases between. There are 14 residues in the CDR3. The CDR3 loop is CASSQRTHESGQYF. CDR3 nucleotides: TGCGCCAGCAGCCAAAGGACGCACGAGAGTGGCCAGTACTTC.

On this clone itself: Other DNA sequences in the same sample also yield this CDR3. This rearrangement joins TRBV5-1 to TRBJ2-2, with TRBD1 identical over 7 bases. There are 15 residues in the CDR3. J gave up 4 bases and V 2 bases, and 5 bases lay outside the gene matches. Germline lookup yields CDR1 SGHRS and CDR2 YFSETQ. CDR3 sequence: CASSLLPGGTGELFF. The CDR3 DNA is TGCGCCAGCAGCTTACTTCCAGGGGGCACCGGGGAGCTGTTTTTT.

The chain employs TRBV29-1 and TRBJ2-1, with 14 bases matching TRBD2. This CDR3 has 17 residues. Germline V gene data show CDR1 as SQVTM and CDR2 as ANQGSEA. V shed 7 bases, J shed 6 bases, and the junction held 14 bases outside the gene matches. CDR3 DNA sequence: TGCAGCGCTAAGACTAGCGGGAGGGCCGGGGGCAGCAATGAGCAGTTCTTC. Translating it yields CSAKTSGRAGGSNEQFF.

The rearrangement uses TRBV5-1 and TRBJ2-2, with 9 bases matching TRBD2. Germline-derived CDR1 and CDR2 are SGHRS and YFSETQ. The CDR3 spans 18 residues. V lost 4 bases and J lost 5; bases outside the gene matches: 15. The CDR3 region is CASSIRTSASRGTGELFF. CDR3 coding DNA: TGCGCCAGCAGCATCCGGACTAGCGCCTCTCGAGGGACCGGGGAGCTGTTTTTT.

The rearrangement joins TRBV6-5 to TRBJ1-6, with D perhaps matching TRBD1 (6 bases). CDR1 and CDR2 from the germline V gene are MNHEY and SVGAGI. The V gene lost 7 bases and the J gene lost 4 bases, with 14 bases spanning the gap. The CDR3 runs 15 residues. CDR3 sequence (DNA): TGTGCCAGCACCTACGGGCAGGGGTATAATTCACCCCTCCACTTT. Its translation is CASTYGQGYNSPLHF.

In regard to this clone: Different DNA sequences within this sample yield the same CDR3. The V gene is TRBV6-1, the J gene TRBJ1-3; the D is unclear. With 0 bases removed from V and 0 bases from J, the gap between germline ends came to 0 bases. The CDR3 extends over 13 amino acids. CDR1 MNHNS and CDR2 SASEGT come from the germline V gene. The CDR3 region has the DNA TGTGCCAGCAGTGAAGCCTCTGGAAACACCATATATTTT. Its protein product is CASSEASGNTIYF.

In this sample, this clone turned up a few times. This chain links TRBV2 with TRBJ1-2; a weak D match, TRBD1 (5 bases). Germline CDR1 SNHLY, CDR2 FYNNEI. Trimming removed 3 bases from V and 7 bases from J, with 9 bases in between. The CDR3 extends over 12 amino acids. The CDR3 sequence: CASSDIGGGYTF. The CDR3 DNA reads TGTGCCAGCAGTGATATTGGGGGTGGCTACACCTTC.

The chain links TRBV2 to TRBJ1-4; maybe TRBD1 (5 bases). There are 16 residues in the CDR3. Germline V gives CDR1 SNHLY, CDR2 FYNNEI. Trimming took 3 bases from V and 0 from J, leaving 11 bases between them. The chain's CDR3 is CASSERQPATNEKLFF. For the CDR3, the DNA is TGTGCCAGCAGTGAGCGACAGCCAGCAACTAATGAAAAACTGTTTTTT.

The chain is built from TRBV30 and TRBJ1-4; perhaps TRBD1 as D (5 bases). This CDR3 has 15 residues. V was clipped by 0 bases and J by 3 bases, with 11 bases between them. Germline CDR1 GTSNPN, CDR2 SVGIG (reference sequence). CDR3 nucleotides: TGTGCCTGGAGTGTGCTCAGGGCGGCTAATGAAAAACTGTTTTTT. It encodes CAWSVLRAANEKLFF.

The CDR3 bases are TGTGCCAGCAGCTCGACAGGGAACTCCTACAATGAGCAGTTCTTC. Residues: CASSSTGNSYNEQFF. The rearrangement links TRBV7-8 to TRBJ2-1; 7 nucleotides align to TRBD1. Germline V lookup: CDR1 SGHVS, CDR2 FQNEAQ. V dropped 4 bases and J dropped 0; count of bases not matched to a gene: 3. The CDR3 sequence is 15 residues long.

The chain employs TRBV6-5 and TRBJ2-7; D might be TRBD1 (5 bases). Germline V gives CDR1 MNHEY, CDR2 SVGAGI. The V end lost 3 bases, the J end lost 7 bases, and 13 bases lay between the germline ends. The CDR3 is 13 residues long. The CDR3 protein is CASSYSRDGEQYF. CDR3 DNA sequence: TGTGCCAGCAGTTATTCCAGGGATGGGGAGCAGTACTTC.

The chain is built from TRBV29-1 and TRBJ2-6, with a weak D call TRBD1 (5 bases). Germline V lookup: CDR1 SQVTM, CDR2 ANQGSEA. Trimming removed 6 bases from V and 2 bases from J, with 8 bases in between. CDR3 length: 13 residues. The CDR3 DNA sequence: TGCAGCGTCAGGGTAACTGGGGCCAACGTCCTGACTTTC. Translating gives CSVRVTGANVLTF.

The chain recombines TRBV7-2 with TRBJ2-5; either TRBD1 or TRBD2 may fit D (5 bases each). CDR1 SGHTA and CDR2 FQGNSA come from the germline V gene. The CDR3 has 15 residues. The V end lost 5 bases, the J end lost 2 bases, and 15 bases lay between the germline ends. The CDR3 sequence: CASSVQSGTQETQYF. In DNA form, the CDR3 reads TGTGCCAGCAGCGTACAATCCGGGACGCAAGAGACCCAGTACTTC.

The V gene is TRBV6-1, the J gene TRBJ1-1; 7 bases agree with TRBD1. Germline CDR1 MNHNS, CDR2 SASEGT. This CDR3 has 14 residues. V lost 5 bases and J lost 0; bases outside the gene matches: 3. The CDR3 DNA reads as TGTGCCAGCAGTTCGACAGGGATGAACACTGAAGCTTTCTTT. Encoded protein: CASSSTGMNTEAFF.